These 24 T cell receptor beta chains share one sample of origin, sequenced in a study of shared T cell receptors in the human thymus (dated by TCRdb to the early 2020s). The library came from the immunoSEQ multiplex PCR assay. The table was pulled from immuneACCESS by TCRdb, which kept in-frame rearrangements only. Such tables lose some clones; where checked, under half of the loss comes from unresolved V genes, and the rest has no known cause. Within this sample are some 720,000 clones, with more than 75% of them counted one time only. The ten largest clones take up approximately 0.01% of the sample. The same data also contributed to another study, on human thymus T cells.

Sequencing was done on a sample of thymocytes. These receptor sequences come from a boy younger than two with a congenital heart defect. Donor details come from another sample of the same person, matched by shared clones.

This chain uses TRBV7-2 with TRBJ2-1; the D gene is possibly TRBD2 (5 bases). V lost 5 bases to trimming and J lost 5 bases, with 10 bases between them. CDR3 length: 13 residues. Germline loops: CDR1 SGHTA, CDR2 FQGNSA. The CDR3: CASSPPGNNEQFF. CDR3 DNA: TGTGCCAGCAGCCCGCCGGGAAACAATGAGCAGTTCTTC.

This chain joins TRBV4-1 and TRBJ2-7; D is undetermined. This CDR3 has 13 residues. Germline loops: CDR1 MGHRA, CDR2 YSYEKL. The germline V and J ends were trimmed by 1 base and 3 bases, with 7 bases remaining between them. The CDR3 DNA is TGCGCCAGCAGCCAAGCCGAGGACTACGAGCAGTACTTC. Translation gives CASSQAEDYEQYF.

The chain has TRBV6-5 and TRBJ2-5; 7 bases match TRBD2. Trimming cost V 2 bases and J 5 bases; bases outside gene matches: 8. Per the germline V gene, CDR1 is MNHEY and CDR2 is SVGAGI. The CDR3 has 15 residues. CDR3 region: CASSYVGGSVETQYF. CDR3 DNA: TGTGCCAGCAGTTACGTGGGCGGGAGTGTCGAGACCCAGTACTTC.

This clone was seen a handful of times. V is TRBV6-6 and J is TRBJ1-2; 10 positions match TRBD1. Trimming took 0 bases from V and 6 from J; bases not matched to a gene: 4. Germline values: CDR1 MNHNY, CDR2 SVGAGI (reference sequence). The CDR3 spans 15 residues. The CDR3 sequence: CASSYSGQGRNGYTF. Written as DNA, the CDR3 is TGTGCCAGCAGTTACTCGGGACAGGGGAGGAATGGCTACACCTTC.

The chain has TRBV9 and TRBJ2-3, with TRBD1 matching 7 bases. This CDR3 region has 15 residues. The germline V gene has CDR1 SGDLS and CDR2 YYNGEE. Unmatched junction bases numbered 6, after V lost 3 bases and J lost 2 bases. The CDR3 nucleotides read TGTGCCAGCAGCGCCCAAGGGACAGACACAGATACGCAGTATTTT. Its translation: CASSAQGTDTDTQYF.

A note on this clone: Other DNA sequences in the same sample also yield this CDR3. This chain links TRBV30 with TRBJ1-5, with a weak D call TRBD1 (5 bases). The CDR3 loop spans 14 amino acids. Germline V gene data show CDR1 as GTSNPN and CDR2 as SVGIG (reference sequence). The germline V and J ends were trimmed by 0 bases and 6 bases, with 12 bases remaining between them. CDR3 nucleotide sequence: TGTGCCTGGAGTGTTGGGCAGGGCGGTCAGCCCCAGCATTTT. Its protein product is CAWSVGQGGQPQHF.

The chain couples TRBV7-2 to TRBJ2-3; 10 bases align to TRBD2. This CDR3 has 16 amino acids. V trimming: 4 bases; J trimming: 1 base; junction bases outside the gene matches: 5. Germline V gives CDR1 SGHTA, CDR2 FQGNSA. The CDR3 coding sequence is TGTGCCAGCAGCTCTCTAGCGGGAGAGCGCACAGATACGCAGTATTTT. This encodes CASSSLAGERTDTQYF.

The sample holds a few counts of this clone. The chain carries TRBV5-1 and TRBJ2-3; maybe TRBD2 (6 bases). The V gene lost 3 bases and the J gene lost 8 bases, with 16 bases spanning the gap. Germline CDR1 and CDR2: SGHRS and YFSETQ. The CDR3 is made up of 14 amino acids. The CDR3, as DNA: TGCGCCAGCAGCTGTGGGGAGGCCTGCGTTACGCAGTATTTT. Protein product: CASSCGEACVTQYF. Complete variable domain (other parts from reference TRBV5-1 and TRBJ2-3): KAGVTQTPRYLIKTRGQQVTLSCSPISGHRSVSWYQQTPGQGLQFLFEYFSETQRNKGNFPGRFSGRQFSNSRSEMNVSTLELGDSALYLCASSCGEACVTQYFGPGTRLTVL.

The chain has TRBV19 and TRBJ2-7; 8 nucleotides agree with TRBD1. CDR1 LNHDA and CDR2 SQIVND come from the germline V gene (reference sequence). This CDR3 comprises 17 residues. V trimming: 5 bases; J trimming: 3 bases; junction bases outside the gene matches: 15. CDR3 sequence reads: CASSFWWSGTGFYEQYF. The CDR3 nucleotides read TGTGCCAGTAGTTTTTGGTGGTCCGGGACAGGATTCTACGAGCAGTACTTC.

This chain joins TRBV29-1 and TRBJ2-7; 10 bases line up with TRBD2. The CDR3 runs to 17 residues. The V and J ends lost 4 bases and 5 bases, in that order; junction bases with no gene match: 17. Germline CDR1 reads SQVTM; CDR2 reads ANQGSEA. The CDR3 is CSVAATSGRTLPDEQYF. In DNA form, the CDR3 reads TGCAGCGTTGCCGCGACTAGCGGGCGAACACTCCCCGACGAGCAGTACTTC.

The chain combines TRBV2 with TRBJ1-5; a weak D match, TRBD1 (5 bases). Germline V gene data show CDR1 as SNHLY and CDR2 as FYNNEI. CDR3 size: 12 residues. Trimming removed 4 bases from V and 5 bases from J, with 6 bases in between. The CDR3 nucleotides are TGTGCCAGCAGTGTACAGGATCAGCCCCAGCATTTT. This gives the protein CASSVQDQPQHF. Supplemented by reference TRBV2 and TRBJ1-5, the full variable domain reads EPEVTQTPSHQVTQMGQEVILRCVPISNHLYFYWYRQILGQKVEFLVSFYNNEISEKSEIFDDQFSVERPDGSNFTLKIRSTKLEDSAMYFCASSVQDQPQHFGDGTRLSIL.

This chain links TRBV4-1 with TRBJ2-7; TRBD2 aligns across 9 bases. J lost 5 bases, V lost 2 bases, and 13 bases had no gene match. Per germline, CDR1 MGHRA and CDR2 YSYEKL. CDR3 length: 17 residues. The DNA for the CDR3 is TGCGCCAGCAGCCAACCGGGGGTTAGCGGGAGTCCCCACGAGCAGTACTTC. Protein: CASSQPGVSGSPHEQYF.

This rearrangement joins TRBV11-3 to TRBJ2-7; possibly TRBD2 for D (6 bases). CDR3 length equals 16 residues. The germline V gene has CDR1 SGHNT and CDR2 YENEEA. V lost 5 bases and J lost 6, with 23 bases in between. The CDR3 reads CASSRFKVRDFGEQYF. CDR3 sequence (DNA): TGTGCCAGCAGCAGGTTTAAAGTTAGGGACTTTGGCGAGCAGTACTTC.

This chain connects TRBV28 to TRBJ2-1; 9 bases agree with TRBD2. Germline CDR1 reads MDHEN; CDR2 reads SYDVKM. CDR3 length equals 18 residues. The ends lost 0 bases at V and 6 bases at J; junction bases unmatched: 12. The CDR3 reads CASSLWASGKTMGNEQFF. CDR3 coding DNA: TGTGCCAGCAGTTTATGGGCTAGCGGGAAGACTATGGGCAATGAGCAGTTCTTC.

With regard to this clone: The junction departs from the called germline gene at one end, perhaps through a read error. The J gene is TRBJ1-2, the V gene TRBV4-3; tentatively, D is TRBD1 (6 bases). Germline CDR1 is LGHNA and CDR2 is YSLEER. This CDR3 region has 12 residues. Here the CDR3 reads CASSLGQEGRTF. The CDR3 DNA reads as TGCGCCAGCAGCCTGGGACAAGAGGGTAGGACTTTC.

This CDR3 reads CASSLGIGSRGRVEQYF. The CDR3 coding sequence is TGTGCCAGCAGTTTGGGGATCGGATCTCGCGGGAGGGTCGAGCAGTACTTC. This chain connects TRBV28 to TRBJ2-7; TRBD2 aligns across 9 bases. V shed 3 bases, J shed 6 bases, and the junction held 15 bases outside the gene matches. This CDR3 is 17 amino acids long. Per germline, CDR1 MDHEN and CDR2 SYDVKM.

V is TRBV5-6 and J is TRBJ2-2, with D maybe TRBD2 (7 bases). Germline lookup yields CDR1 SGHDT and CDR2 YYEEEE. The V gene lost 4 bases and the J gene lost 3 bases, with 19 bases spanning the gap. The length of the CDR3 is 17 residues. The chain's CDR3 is CASSHSGGPVDTGELFF. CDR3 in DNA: TGTGCCAGCAGCCATTCCGGGGGGCCGGTTGACACCGGGGAGCTGTTTTTT.

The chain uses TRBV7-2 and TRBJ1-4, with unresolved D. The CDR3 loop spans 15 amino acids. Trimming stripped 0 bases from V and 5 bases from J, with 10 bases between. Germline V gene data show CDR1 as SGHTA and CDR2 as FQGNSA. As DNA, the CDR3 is TGTGCCAGCAGCTTAGCTTTGGGGAGGAATGAAAAACTGTTTTTT. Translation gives CASSLALGRNEKLFF.

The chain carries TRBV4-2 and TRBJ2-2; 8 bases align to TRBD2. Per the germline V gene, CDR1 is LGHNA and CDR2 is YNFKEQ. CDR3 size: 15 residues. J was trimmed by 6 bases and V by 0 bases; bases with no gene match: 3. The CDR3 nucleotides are TGTGCCAGCAGCCAAGAGAGGACTAGCCCCGGGGAGCTGTTTTTT. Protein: CASSQERTSPGELFF.

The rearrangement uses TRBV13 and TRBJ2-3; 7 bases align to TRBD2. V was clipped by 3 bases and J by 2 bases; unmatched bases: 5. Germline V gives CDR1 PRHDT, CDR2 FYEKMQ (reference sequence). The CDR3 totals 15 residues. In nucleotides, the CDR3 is TGTGCCAGCAGCTTTCTAGCGGACCTCACAGATACGCAGTATTTT. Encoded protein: CASSFLADLTDTQYF. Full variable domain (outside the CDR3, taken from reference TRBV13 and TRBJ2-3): AAGVIQSPRHLIKEKRETATLKCYPIPRHDTVYWYQQGPGQDPQFLISFYEKMQSDKGSIPDRFSAQQFSDYHSELNMSSLELGDSALYFCASSFLADLTDTQYFGPGTRLTVL.

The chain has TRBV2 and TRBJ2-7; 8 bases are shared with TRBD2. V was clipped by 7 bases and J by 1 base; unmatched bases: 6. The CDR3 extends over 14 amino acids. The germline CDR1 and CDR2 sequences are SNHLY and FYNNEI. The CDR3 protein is CASIAAGASYEQYF. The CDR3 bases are TGTGCCAGCATAGCAGCGGGAGCGTCCTACGAGCAGTACTTC.

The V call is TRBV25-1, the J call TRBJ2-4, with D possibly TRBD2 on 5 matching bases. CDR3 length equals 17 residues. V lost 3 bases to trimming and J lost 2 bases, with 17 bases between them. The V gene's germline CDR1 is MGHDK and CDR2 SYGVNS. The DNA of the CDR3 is TGTGCCAGCAGTGATAACTCGACTACCTTCTCCAAAAACATTCAGTACTTC. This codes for CASSDNSTTFSKNIQYF.

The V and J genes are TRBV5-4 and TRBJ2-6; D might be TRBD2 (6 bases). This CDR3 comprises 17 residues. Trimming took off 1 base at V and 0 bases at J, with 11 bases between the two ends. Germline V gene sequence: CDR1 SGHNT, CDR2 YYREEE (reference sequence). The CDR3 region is CASSLPGEDSGANVLTF. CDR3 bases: TGTGCCAGCAGCTTGCCGGGAGAGGACTCTGGGGCCAACGTCCTGACTTTC.

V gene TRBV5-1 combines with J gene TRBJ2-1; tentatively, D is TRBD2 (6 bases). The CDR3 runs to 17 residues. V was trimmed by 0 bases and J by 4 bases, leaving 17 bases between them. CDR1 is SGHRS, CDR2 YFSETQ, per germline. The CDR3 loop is CASSLVSWLAAYNEQFF. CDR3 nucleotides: TGCGCCAGCAGCTTGGTTTCGTGGTTAGCGGCGTACAATGAGCAGTTCTTC.